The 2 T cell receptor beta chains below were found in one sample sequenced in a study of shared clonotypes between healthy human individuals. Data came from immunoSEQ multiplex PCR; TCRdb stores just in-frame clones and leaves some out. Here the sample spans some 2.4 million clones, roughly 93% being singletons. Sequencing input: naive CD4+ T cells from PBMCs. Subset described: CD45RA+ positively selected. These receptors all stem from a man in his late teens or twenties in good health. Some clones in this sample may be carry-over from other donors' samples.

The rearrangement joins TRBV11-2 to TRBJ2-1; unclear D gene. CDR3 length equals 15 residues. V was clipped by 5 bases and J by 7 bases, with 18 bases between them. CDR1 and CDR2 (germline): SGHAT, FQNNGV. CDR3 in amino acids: CASSEHVQAGNEQFF. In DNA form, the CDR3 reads TGTGCCAGCAGCGAGCACGTGCAGGCTGGGAATGAGCAGTTCTTC.

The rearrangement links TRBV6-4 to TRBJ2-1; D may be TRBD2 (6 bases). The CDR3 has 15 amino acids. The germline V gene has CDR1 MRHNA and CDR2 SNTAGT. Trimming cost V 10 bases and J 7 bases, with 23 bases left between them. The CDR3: CATQCSGSGGNEQFF. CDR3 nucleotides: TGTGCCACCCAGTGTAGCGGTTCGGGCGGGAATGAGCAGTTCTTC.